This is a list of T cell receptor beta chains from one sample in a study of T cells in Graves' hyperthyroidism and ophthalmopathy. TCRdb re-analysed the multiplex PCR reads in MiXCR, keeping a single row per CDR3 protein. The sample includes a few hundred thousand distinct CDR3 sequences, around 42% of them seen just once. The sample consisted of peripheral blood or thyroid tissue (not recorded which). The receptors were gathered from a woman under 30 with Graves' hyperthyroidism. Both conserved end residues are part of each CDR3. The D gene is left open where the match is weak. Clone sizes are given selectively: once, few, many, or a class where the clone is expanded.

TRBJ1-6	.	many	TRBV9	TGTGCCAGCAGCGTAGGAGCAGCCGCCTATAATTCACCCCTCCACTTT	CASSVGAAAYNSPLHF
TRBJ1-5	.	many	TRBV10-3	TGTGCCATCAGTGAGTCGCCTACGGGGGTCAATCAGCCCCAGCATTTT	CAISESPTGVNQPQHF
TRBJ2-7	TRBD1	few	TRBV2	TGTGCCAGCAGCGGCCCCCCCGACAGGGGGCTCGACGAGCAGTACTTC	CASSGPPDRGLDEQYF
TRBJ1-5	TRBD1	.	TRBV2	TGTGCCAGCAGCTCCGGGACAGGGGACACTCAGCCCCAGCATTTT	CASSSGTGDTQPQHF
TRBJ1-3	.	.	TRBV10-3	.	CASSEVESPEAFFGQGTIYF
TRBJ1-1	.	.	TRBV19	TGTGCCAGTAGTAATGGGGTAAACACTGAAGCTTTCTTT	CASSNGVNTEAFF
TRBJ1-2	TRBD1	.	TRBV24-1	TGTGCCACCAGTGCCCTGGACAGGGGCGGCTACACCTTC	CATSALDRGGYTF
TRBJ2-7	.	few	TRBV29-1	TGCAGCGTTTGGGAACAGGCAGTTCCCTCCTACGAGCAGTACTTC	CSVWEQAVPSYEQYF
TRBJ1-4	.	few	TRBV7-9	TGTGCCAGCAGTCCGCGGCCTGATGAAAAACTGTTTTTT	CASSPRPDEKLFF
TRBJ2-7	.	.	TRBV5-1	TGCGCCAGCAGCTTGGAGGGGGGCAGGGACGAGCAGTACTTC	CASSLEGGRDEQYF
TRBJ2-7	.	few	TRBV10-3	TGTGCCAGCAGTTATTCGGGGATCTACGAGCAGTACTTC	CASSYSGIYEQYF
TRBJ1-1	TRBD1	.	TRBV14	TGTGCCAGCAGCCAAGCTATGACAGGGGGCCCTGAAGCTTTCTTT	CASSQAMTGGPEAFF
TRBJ1-6	.	.	TRBV7-3	TGTGCCAGCAGCTTGGCAGGGGCTCATAATTCACCCCTCCACTTT	CASSLAGAHNSPLHF
TRBJ2-7	TRBD2	.	TRBV20-1	TGCAGCTTGGTGGGTCTAGCGGGAGGAAAACTCTTCCACGAGCAGTACTTC	CSLVGLAGGKLFHEQYF
TRBJ1-2	.	many	TRBV7-9	TGTGCCAGCAGCTTAGCGGCCTATGGCTACACCTTC	CASSLAAYGYTF
TRBJ1-5	TRBD1	few	TRBV19	TGTGCCACCAGACAACCGGGACAGACCAGCCAGCCCCAGCATTTT	CATRQPGQTSQPQHF
TRBJ2-7	.	few	TRBV20-1	TGCAGTGCTAGAAAACCTAGTTCCTACGAGCAGTACTTC	CSARKPSSYEQYF
TRBJ1-6	TRBD1	many	TRBV20-1	TGCAGTGCTAGTCGGGACAGCACAGGGAGCTCACCCCTCCACTTT	CSASRDSTGSSPLHF
TRBJ2-7	TRBD1	once	TRBV10-3	TGTGCCATCAGTGTACAGGGGATGAGGGAGCAGTACTTC	CAISVQGMREQYF
TRBJ1-4	.	.	TRBV7-9	TGTGCCAGCAGCCAAGTAAGGGTTGAAAAACTGTTTTTT	CASSQVRVEKLFF
TRBJ1-6	TRBD1	.	TRBV2	TGTGCCAGCAAACGGGACAGCACCTCACCCCTCCACTTT	CASKRDSTSPLHF
TRBJ1-3	.	few	TRBV10-2	TGCGCCAGCAGTGAGGACGGCGGGTACTCTGGAAACACCATATATTTT	CASSEDGGYSGNTIYF
TRBJ2-7	.	few	TRBV2	TGTGCCAGCAAAGGTGGTTTCGAGGAGCAGTACTTC	CASKGGFEEQYF
TRBJ2-7	TRBD2	.	TRBV24-1	TGTGCCACCAGTGATTCCCAGGGGACTAGCGGGAGTTCCCCACTTTACGAGCAGTACTTC	CATSDSQGTSGSSPLYEQYF
TRBJ1-2	.	few	TRBV7-2	TGTGCCAGCAGCTTGTGGCAGAACTATGGCTACACCTTC	CASSLWQNYGYTF
TRBJ1-6	.	few	TRBV7-2	TGTGCCAGCAGGAATCTGGGGGGTAATAATTCACCCCTCCACTTT	CASRNLGGNNSPLHF
TRBJ2-7	.	.	TRBV7-2	TGTGCCAGCAGCTTATGGCAGAGCCCCTACGAGCAGTACTTC	CASSLWQSPYEQYF
TRBJ1-2	.	few	TRBV6-4	TGTGCCAGCAGTTACGCATGGACGTCCACTAACTATGGCTACACCTTC	CASSYAWTSTNYGYTF
TRBJ2-2	TRBD2	few	TRBV7-6	TGTGCTAGCAGCTTAGGGACTAGCGGGAGTACCGGGGAGCTGTTTTTT	CASSLGTSGSTGELFF
TRBJ2-7	TRBD1	.	TRBV7-9	TGTGCCAGCAGCCCAGGGACAGGGGGGTCCGAGCAGTACTTC	CASSPGTGGSEQYF
TRBJ1-4	.	.	TRBV10-3	TGTGCCATCAGCGGAGGGGGAAAACTGTTTTTT	CAISGGGKLFF
TRBJ1-3	TRBD1	.	TRBV12-3/TRBV12-4	TGTGCCAGCAGTATTATCCGGGACAGGGGATCCTCTGGAAACACCATATATTTT	CASSIIRDRGSSGNTIYF
TRBJ1-5	.	few	TRBV12-3/TRBV12-4	TGTGCCAGCAGTTTAGCACGGGGGCTTGGCTATCAGCCCCAGCATTTT	CASSLARGLGYQPQHF
TRBJ2-7	.	.	TRBV10-3	TGTGCCAGCAGTTACTCGCCCACAGGGATTAACGAGCAGTACTTC	CASSYSPTGINEQYF
TRBJ1-5	.	.	TRBV29-1	TGCAGCTTAGCAGGGGCGCCGCATCAGCCCCAGCATTTT	CSLAGAPHQPQHF
TRBJ1-5	.	once	TRBV2	TGTGCCAGCAGTGGTAGGGAAACCCAGCCCCAGCATTTT	CASSGRETQPQHF
TRBJ2-7	.	.	TRBV7-8	TGCGCCAGCAGCCTAAGAAGCGGGCCGGTCGGCCGCTACGAGCAGTACTTC	CASSLRSGPVGRYEQYF
TRBJ1-5	.	.	TRBV15	TGTGCCACCAGCAGAGAAGTAGGGGGAAGCAATCAGCCCCAGCATTTT	CATSREVGGSNQPQHF
TRBJ2-5	.	few	TRBV6-5	TGTGCCAGCAGTTACTTGTCCGGGAGAGAGACCCAGTACTTC	CASSYLSGRETQYF
TRBJ2-2	TRBD1	.	TRBV10-3	TGTGCCATCAGTGAGCCGGGACAGGCGAACACCGGGGAGCTGTTTTTT	CAISEPGQANTGELFF
TRBJ1-2	TRBD1	.	TRBV29-1	TGCAGCATCCTGACAGGGGATGGCTACACCTTC	CSILTGDGYTF
TRBJ1-2	TRBD1	few	TRBV6-6	TGTGCCAGCAGTTACAAACCGAGGGGGCGGGGCTATGGCTACACCTTC	CASSYKPRGRGYGYTF
TRBJ2-5	.	many	TRBV10-3	TGTGCCAGCAGTGTCCCGGGGTTAGAGACCCAGTACTTC	CASSVPGLETQYF
TRBJ1-2	TRBD1	.	TRBV7-9	TGTGCCAGCAGCTTAGAGGGACAGGAGATAGCTAACTATGGCTACACCTTC	CASSLEGQEIANYGYTF
TRBJ1-6	TRBD1	.	TRBV7-9	TGTGCCAGCAGCACCAGGACAGGGAAGGCCAATTCACCCCTCCACTTT	CASSTRTGKANSPLHF
TRBJ1-4	.	.	TRBV10-3	TGTGCCATCAGCGAAACAGCAAATGAAAAACTGTTTTTT	CAISETANEKLFF
TRBJ2-5	.	once	TRBV7-9	TGCGCCAGCAGCCGCCAAGTTAGGGATCAAGAGACCCAGTACTTC	CASSRQVRDQETQYF
TRBJ1-1	.	.	TRBV29-1	TGCAGCGACGTGGGGCGCTACACCAAAGCTTTCTTT	CSDVGRYTKAFF
TRBJ1-1	.	.	TRBV10-2	TGCGCCAGCAGTGAAGGGACGGCGAGATTTAGGTCTGGGACTGAAGCTTTCTTT	CASSEGTARFRSGTEAFF
TRBJ1-2	.	many	TRBV12-3/TRBV12-4	TGTGCCAGCAGTTCCTCAGCGGATGGCTACACCTTC	CASSSSADGYTF
TRBJ1-1	TRBD1	.	TRBV7-9	TGTGCCAGCAGCGAGACAGGGACGGACACTGAAGCTTTCTTT	CASSETGTDTEAFF
TRBJ1-2	.	.	TRBV29-1	TGCAGCGTTGAAGCGCCAACAGCTAACTATGGCTACACCTTC	CSVEAPTANYGYTF